The entry below gives a single T cell receptor beta chain sequence along with its context. Its antigen is unidentified. The CDR3 runs to 14 residues. Deletions cut 6 bases from V and 6 bases from J, with 15 bases between. Germline assignment: CDR1 MNHNY and CDR2 SVGAGI (reference sequence). This sample is drawn from a study of OX40 agonist ivuxolimab in advanced cancers. About the research overall: The patients received agonistic anti-OX40 (CD134) antibody ivuxolimab.

Autoimmune disease history or systemic immunosuppression excluded patients. Peripheral blood came from all dose cohorts at three timepoints. Findings and caveats of the study: The antigen specificity of the peripheral T cells (those that were expanded) was not determined.

Measured with immunoSEQ multiplex PCR; TCRdb has only the in-frame clones, and not every one. The data hold 60,000 to 70,000 clones, with approximately 90% observed a single time. Source: CD4+ or CD8+ T cells sorted from blood, taken in a trial of the OX40 agonist ivuxolimab. The V gene is TRBV6-6, the J gene TRBJ2-4; maybe TRBD2 (5 bases). The sequence came from an adult with an advanced solid tumor such as melanoma, head and neck, liver or kidney cancer. The DNA of the CDR3 is TGTGCCAGCAGCGTGGCGGGCCAGTTAAACATTCAGTACTTC. This codes for CASSVAGQLNIQYF.